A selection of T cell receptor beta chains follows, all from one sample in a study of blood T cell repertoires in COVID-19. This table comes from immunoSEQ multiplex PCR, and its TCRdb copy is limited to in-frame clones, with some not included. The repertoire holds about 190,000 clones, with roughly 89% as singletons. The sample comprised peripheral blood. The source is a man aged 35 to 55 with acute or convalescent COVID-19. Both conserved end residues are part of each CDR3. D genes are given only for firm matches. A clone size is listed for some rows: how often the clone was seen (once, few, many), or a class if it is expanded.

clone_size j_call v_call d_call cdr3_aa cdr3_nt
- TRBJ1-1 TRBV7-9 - CASSLGQNTEAFF TGTGCCAGCAGCTTAGGGCAGAACACTGAAGCTTTCTTT
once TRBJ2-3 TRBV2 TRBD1 CASSEDRTYTQYF TGTGCCAGCAGTGAGGACAGGACATATACGCAGTATTTT
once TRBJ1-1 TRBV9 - CASSVGGVNTEAFF TGTGCCAGCAGCGTTGGGGGGGTGAACACTGAAGCTTTCTTT
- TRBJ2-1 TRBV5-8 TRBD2 CASSLLASGANNEQFF TGTGCCAGCAGCTTGTTGGCCAGCGGGGCCAACAATGAGCAGTTCTTC
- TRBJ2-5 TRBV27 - CASSFGRGETQYF TGTGCCAGCAGTTTTGGAAGGGGAGAGACCCAGTACTTC
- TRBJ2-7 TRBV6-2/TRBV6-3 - CASSYRYYEQYF TGTGCCAGCAGTTACCGGTACTACGAGCAGTACTTC
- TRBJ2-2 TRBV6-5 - CASSLTHGAGELFF TGTGCCAGCAGTCTTACCCACGGGGCCGGGGAGCTGTTTTTT
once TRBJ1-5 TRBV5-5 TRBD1 CASSSGTGESNSNQPQHF TGTGCCAGCAGCTCCGGGACAGGGGAATCAAATAGCAATCAGCCCCAGCATTTT
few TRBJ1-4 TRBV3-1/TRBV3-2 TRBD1 CASEDRAESGEKLFF TGTGCCTCAGAAGACAGGGCCGAATCTGGTGAAAAACTGTTTTTT
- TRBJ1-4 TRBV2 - CASSVGGLLFF TGTGCCAGCAGTGTCGGAGGATTACTGTTTTTT
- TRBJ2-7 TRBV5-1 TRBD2 CASRRLAGSTYEQYF TGCGCCAGCAGGCGCCTAGCGGGGTCCACCTACGAGCAGTACTTC
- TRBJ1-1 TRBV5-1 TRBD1 CASSHPDRGTEAFF TGCGCCAGCAGCCACCCGGACAGGGGCACTGAAGCTTTCTTT
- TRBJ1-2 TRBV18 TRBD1 CASSQGQGGEGYTF TGTGCCAGCTCACAAGGACAGGGGGGAGAGGGCTACACCTTC
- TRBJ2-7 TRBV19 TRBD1 CARPKGTGWDEQYF TGTGCCAGACCTAAGGGGACAGGGTGGGACGAGCAGTACTTC
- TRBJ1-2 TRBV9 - CASSVRRRVFGYTF TGTGCCAGCAGCGTCCGAAGGCGGGTCTTCGGCTACACCTTC
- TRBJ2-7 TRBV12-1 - CASSFDQGLATTYEQYF TGTGCCAGCAGCTTTGACCAGGGACTAGCGACAACCTACGAGCAGTACTTC
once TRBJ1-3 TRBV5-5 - CASSWDMNSGNTIYF TGTGCCAGCAGCTGGGACATGAACTCTGGAAACACCATATATTTT
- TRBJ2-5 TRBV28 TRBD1 CASKGTEETQYF TGTGCCAGCAAGGGGACAGAAGAGACCCAGTACTTC
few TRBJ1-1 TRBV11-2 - CASSPSVAEAFF TGTGCCAGCAGCCCCAGCGTTGCTGAAGCTTTCTTT
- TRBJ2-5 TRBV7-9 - CASSLGRGQETQYF TGTGCCAGCAGCTTGGGCAGGGGTCAAGAGACCCAGTACTTC
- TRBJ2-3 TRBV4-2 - CASSQEEGGAADTQYF TGTGCCAGCAGCCAAGAAGAGGGCGGGGCGGCAGATACGCAGTATTTT
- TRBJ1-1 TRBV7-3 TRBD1 CASSRGPNTEAFF TGTGCCAGCAGCAGGGGGCCGAACACTGAAGCTTTCTTT
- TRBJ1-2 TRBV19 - CASSTVGYGYTF TGTGCCAGTAGTACGGTCGGCTATGGCTACACCTTC
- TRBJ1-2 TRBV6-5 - CASSYSGSSYGYTF TGTGCCAGCAGTTACTCGGGCAGCAGCTATGGCTACACCTTC
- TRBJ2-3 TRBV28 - CASSFAGSDTQYF TGTGCCAGCAGCTTCGCAGGGTCAGATACGCAGTATTTT
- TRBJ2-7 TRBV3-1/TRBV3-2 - CASSQDTGLGAYEQYF TGTGCCAGCAGCCAAGATACGGGTCTGGGAGCCTACGAGCAGTACTTC
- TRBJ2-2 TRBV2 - CASLSSGGANTGELFF TGTGCCAGCCTCTCATCTGGGGGGGCAAACACCGGGGAGCTGTTTTTT
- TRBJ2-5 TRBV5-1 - CASSLDGVGAQETQYF TGCGCCAGCAGCTTGGATGGGGTTGGGGCACAAGAGACCCAGTACTTC